The next 8 T cell receptor beta chains were all read from a single sample in a study of blood T cell repertoires in COVID-19. Profiling relied on immunoSEQ multiplex PCR, and the TCRdb table lists in-frame clones only, not all of them. In the table there are 150,000 to 190,000 clones, about 81% of which are singletons. The sequenced sample consisted of PBMCs or T cells enriched from blood (not recorded which). The receptors derive from a man aged 50 or older who had recovered from COVID-19.

CDR3 bases: TGTGCCAGCAGCCCACCCAGACAGAATGAAGCTTTCTTT. This codes for CASSPPRQNEAFF. The rearrangement links TRBV7-2 to TRBJ1-1; D may be TRBD1 (5 bases). The CDR3 spans 13 residues. CDR1 SGHTA and CDR2 FQGNSA come from the germline V gene. The ends were cut back, 5 bases at V and 7 bases at J, with 14 bases in the middle.

This chain links TRBV5-1 with TRBJ2-3, with 7 bases fitting TRBD1. The V and J ends lost 3 bases and 0 bases, in that order; junction bases with no gene match: 4. This CDR3 comprises 15 residues. The germline V gene encodes CDR1 SGHRS and CDR2 YFSETQ. CDR3 residues: CASSYSGGSTDTQYF. The DNA for the CDR3 is TGCGCCAGCAGCTATTCAGGGGGTAGCACAGATACGCAGTATTTT.

J is TRBJ2-6 and V is TRBV4-3; a weak D match, TRBD2 (5 bases). The CDR3 totals 15 residues. CDR1 and CDR2 from the germline V gene are LGHNA and YSLEER. V lost 4 bases, J lost 1 base, and 8 bases lay in between. The CDR3 DNA reads as TGCGCCAGCAGCCGAGAGCGGTCTGGGGCCAACGTCCTGACTTTC. It encodes CASSRERSGANVLTF.

The rearrangement links TRBV14 to TRBJ1-2; D might be TRBD1 (5 bases). Trimming left V 2 bases short and J 4 bases short, with 8 bases between. The germline V gene has CDR1 SGHDN and CDR2 FVKESK. The CDR3 covers 13 residues. CDR3 DNA sequence: TGTGCCAGCAGCCAACAGGGTGTCTATGGCTACACCTTC. This codes for CASSQQGVYGYTF.

This chain uses TRBV7-2 with TRBJ1-2; D is unclear. Germline CDR1 reads SGHTA; CDR2 reads FQGNSA. This CDR3 comprises 15 residues. V was trimmed by 3 bases and J by 4 bases, leaving 15 bases between them. The CDR3 DNA follows: TGTGCCAGCAGCTTTAGGCCAGGAAGAAGCTATGGCTACACCTTC. This translates into CASSFRPGRSYGYTF.

The chain is built from TRBV5-8 and TRBJ2-1; the match to TRBD2 covers 16 bases. V lost 5 bases and J lost 2; bases outside the gene matches: 4. The germline V gene has CDR1 SGHTS and CDR2 YDEGEE. This CDR3 has 17 residues. CDR3 nucleotides: TGTGCCAGCAGTCCCGGGACTAGCGGGGGGGCCTACAATGAGCAGTTCTTC. Residues: CASSPGTSGGAYNEQFF.

The V and J genes are TRBV2 and TRBJ1-5; 8 nucleotides match TRBD1. This CDR3 has 16 residues. From germline, CDR1 is SNHLY and CDR2 FYNNEI. V lost 2 bases and J lost 3; bases outside the gene matches: 6. This CDR3 reads CASSEIPGGFNQPQHF. In DNA form, the CDR3 reads TGTGCCAGCAGTGAAATCCCAGGGGGCTTCAATCAGCCCCAGCATTTT.

The rearrangement uses TRBV14 and TRBJ1-2; D gene unclear. The CDR3 loop spans 14 amino acids. With 1 base removed from V and 2 bases from J, the gap between germline ends came to 8 bases. CDR1 and CDR2 (germline): SGHDN, FVKESK. CDR3 bases: TGTGCCAGCAGCCAAGGTGCCAGAAACTATGGCTACACCTTC. Translated: CASSQGARNYGYTF.